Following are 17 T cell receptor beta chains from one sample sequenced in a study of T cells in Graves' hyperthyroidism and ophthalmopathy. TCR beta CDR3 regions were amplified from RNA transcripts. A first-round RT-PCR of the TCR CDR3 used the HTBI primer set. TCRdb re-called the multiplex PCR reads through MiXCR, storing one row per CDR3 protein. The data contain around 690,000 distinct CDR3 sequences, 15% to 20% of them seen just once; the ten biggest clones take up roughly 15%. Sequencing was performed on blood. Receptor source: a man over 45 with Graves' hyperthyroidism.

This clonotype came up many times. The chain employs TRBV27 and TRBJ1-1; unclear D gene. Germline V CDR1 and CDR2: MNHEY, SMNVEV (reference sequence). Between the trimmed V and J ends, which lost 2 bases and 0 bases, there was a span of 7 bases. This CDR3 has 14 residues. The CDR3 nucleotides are TGTGCCAGCAGTTTAGAACGGCTGAACACTGAAGCTTTCTTT. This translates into CASSLERLNTEAFF.

The chain's CDR3 is CASSYSDPGQAETQYF. Written as DNA, the CDR3 is TGTGCCAGCAGTTACTCGGATCCGGGACAGGCAGAGACCCAGTACTTC. The chain carries TRBV6-2 or TRBV6-3 and TRBJ2-5; 8 bases fit TRBD1. This CDR3 is 16 amino acids long. Germline loops: CDR1 MNHEY, CDR2 SVGEGT. The ends lost 0 bases at V and 4 bases at J; junction bases unmatched: 7.

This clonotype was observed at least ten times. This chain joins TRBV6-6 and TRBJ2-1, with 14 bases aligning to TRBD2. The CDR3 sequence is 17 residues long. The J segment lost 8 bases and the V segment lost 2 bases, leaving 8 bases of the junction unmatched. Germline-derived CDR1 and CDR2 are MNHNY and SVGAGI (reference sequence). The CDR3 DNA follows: TGTGCCAGCAGTTACCAGGCCGGGACTAGCGGGAGTCATGAGCAGTTCTTC. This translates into CASSYQAGTSGSHEQFF.

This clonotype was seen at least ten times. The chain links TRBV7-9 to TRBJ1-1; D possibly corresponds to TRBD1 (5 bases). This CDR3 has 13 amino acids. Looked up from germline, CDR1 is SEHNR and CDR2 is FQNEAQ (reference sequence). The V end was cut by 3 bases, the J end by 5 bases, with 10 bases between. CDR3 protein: CASSFFQGTEAFF. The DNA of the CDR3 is TGTGCCAGCAGCTTTTTCCAGGGTACTGAAGCTTTCTTT. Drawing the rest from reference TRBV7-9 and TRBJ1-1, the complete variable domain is DTGVSQNPRHKITKRGQNVTFRCDPISEHNRLYWYRQTLGQGPEFLTYFQNEAQLEKSRLLSDRFSAERPKGSFSTLEIQRTEQGDSAMYLCASSFFQGTEAFFGQGTRLTVV.

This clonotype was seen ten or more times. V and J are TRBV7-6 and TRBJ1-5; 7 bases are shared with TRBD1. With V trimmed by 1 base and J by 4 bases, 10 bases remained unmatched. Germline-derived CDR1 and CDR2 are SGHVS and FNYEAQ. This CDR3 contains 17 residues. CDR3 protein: CASSLGYDRVGNQPQHF. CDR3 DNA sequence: TGTGCCAGCAGCTTAGGGTACGACAGGGTGGGGAATCAGCCCCAGCATTTT.

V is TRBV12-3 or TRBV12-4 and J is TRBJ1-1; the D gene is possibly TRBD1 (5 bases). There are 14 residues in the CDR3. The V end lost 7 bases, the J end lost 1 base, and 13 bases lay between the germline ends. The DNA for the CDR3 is TGTGCCAGCACTTGGGGGAGGGAGAACACTGAAGCTTTCTTT. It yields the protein CASTWGRENTEAFF.

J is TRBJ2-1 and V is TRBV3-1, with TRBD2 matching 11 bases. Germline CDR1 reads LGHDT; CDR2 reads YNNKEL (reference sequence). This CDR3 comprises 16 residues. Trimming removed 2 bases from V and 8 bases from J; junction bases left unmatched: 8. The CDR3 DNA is TGTGCCAGCAGCCAATATACTAGCGGGAGCGGGGATGAGCAGTTCTTC. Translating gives CASSQYTSGSGDEQFF.

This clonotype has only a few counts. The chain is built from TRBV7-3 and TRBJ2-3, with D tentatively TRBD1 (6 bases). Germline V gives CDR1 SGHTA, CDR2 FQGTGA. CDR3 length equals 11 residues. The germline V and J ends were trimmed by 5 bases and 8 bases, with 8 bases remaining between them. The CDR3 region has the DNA TGTGCCAGCAGCCGAGGGGGTACGCAGTATTTT. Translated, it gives CASSRGGTQYF.

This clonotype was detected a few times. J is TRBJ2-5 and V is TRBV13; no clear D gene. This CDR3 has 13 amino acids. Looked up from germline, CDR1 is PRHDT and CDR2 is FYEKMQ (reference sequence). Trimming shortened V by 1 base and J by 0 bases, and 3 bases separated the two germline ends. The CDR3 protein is CASSLVYQETQYF. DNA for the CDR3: TGTGCCAGCAGCTTAGTGTACCAAGAGACCCAGTACTTC.

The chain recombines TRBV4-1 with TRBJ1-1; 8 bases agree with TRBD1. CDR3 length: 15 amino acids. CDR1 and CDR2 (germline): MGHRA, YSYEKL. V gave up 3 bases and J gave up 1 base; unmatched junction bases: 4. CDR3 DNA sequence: TGCGCCAGCAGCCACGGGACAGGTCGGAACACTGAAGCTTTCTTT. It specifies CASSHGTGRNTEAFF.

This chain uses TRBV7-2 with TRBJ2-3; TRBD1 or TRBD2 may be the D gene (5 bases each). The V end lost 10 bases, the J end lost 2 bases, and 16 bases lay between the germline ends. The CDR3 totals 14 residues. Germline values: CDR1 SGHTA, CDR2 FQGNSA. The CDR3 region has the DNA TGTGCCACCCTCAGGACGGGACCCACAGATACGCAGTATTTT. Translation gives CATLRTGPTDTQYF.

The CDR3 DNA reads TGTGCCAGCAGCTCAGTCAGAAGGGCTGTAAACTCTGGAAACACCATATATTTT. Amino acids: CASSSVRRAVNSGNTIYF. The V gene is TRBV11-2, the J gene TRBJ1-3; the D is unclear. Germline values: CDR1 SGHAT, CDR2 FQNNGV. The CDR3 has 18 amino acids. V lost 4 bases to trimming and J lost 0 bases, with 19 bases between them.

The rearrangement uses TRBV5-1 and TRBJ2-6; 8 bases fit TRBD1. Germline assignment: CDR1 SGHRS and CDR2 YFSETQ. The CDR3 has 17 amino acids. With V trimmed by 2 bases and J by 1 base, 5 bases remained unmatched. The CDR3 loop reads CASSFQGAGSGANVLTF. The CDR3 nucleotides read TGCGCCAGCAGCTTCCAGGGGGCTGGATCTGGGGCCAACGTCCTGACTTTC.

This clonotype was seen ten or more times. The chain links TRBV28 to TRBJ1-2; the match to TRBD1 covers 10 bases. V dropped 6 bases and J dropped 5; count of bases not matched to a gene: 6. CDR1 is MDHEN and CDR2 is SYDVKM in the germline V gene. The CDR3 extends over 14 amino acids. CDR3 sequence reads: CASRTGGWDYGYTF. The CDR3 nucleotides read TGTGCCAGCAGGACAGGGGGCTGGGATTATGGCTACACCTTC.

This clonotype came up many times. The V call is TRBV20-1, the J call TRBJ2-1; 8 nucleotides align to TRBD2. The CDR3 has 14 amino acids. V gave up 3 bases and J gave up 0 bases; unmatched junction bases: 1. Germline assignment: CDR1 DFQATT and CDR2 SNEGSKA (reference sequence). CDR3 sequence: CSASGRVSYNEQFF. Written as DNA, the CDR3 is TGCAGTGCTAGCGGGAGGGTCTCCTACAATGAGCAGTTCTTC.

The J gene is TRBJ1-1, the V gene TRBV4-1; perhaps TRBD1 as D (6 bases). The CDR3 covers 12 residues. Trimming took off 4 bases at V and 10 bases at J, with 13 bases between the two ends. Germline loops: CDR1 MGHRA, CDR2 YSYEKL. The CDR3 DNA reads TGCGCCAGCAGCCCCGGAGGCAGGGGAGCTTTCTTT. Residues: CASSPGGRGAFF.

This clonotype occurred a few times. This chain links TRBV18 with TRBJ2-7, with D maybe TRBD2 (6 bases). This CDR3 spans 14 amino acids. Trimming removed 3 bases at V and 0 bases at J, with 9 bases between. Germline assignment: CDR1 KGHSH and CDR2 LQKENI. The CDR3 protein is CASSPGGISYEQYF. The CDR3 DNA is TGTGCCAGCTCACCGGGGGGAATCTCCTACGAGCAGTACTTC.